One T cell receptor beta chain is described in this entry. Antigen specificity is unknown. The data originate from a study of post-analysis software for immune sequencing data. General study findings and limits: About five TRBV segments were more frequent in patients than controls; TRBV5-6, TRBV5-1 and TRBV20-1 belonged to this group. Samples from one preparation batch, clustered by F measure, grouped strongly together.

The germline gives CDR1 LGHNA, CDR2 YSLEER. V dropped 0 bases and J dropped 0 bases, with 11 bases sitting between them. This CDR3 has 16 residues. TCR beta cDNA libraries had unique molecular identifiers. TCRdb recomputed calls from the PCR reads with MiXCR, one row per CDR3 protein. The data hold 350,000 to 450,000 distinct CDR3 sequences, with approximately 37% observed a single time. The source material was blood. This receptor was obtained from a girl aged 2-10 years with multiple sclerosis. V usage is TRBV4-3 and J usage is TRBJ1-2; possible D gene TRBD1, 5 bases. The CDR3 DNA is TGCGCCAGCAGCCAAGATAGGAGGGGCGCTAACTATGGCTACACCTTC. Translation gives CASSQDRRGANYGYTF.